The 21 T cell receptor beta chains below were found in one sample sequenced in a study of T cell responses to AZD1222 COVID-19 vaccine. Assay: immunoSEQ multiplex PCR; the TCRdb copy retains only in-frame clones and omits some. The sample includes under 150,000 clones, roughly nine tenths of them seen just once. The starting material was peripheral blood, obtained on day 0 of AZD1222 vaccination. All receptors derive from an adult in good health.

The gene calls are TRBV6-2 or TRBV6-3 and TRBJ1-1; TRBD1 aligns across 8 bases. Germline CDR1 and CDR2: MNHEY and SVGEGT. The CDR3 covers 15 residues. V was pared by 4 bases and J by 1 base, with 5 bases of the junction left unmatched. CDR3 residues: CASSWPGQANTEAFF. In DNA, the CDR3 is TGTGCCAGCAGTTGGCCGGGACAGGCGAACACTGAAGCTTTCTTT.

This chain joins TRBV10-3 and TRBJ2-7; D gene unclear. This CDR3 is built from 11 residues. Trimming removed 7 bases from V and 5 bases from J, with 9 bases in between. CDR1 and CDR2 from the germline V gene are ENHRY and SYGVKD. CDR3 DNA sequence: TGTGCCATCAACGTGGGCCACGAGCAGTACTTC. As protein: CAINVGHEQYF.

The chain is built from TRBV24-1 and TRBJ1-2, with D possibly matching TRBD1 (5 bases). The V end was cut by 2 bases, the J end by 6 bases, with 18 bases between. Per germline, CDR1 KGHDR and CDR2 SFDVKD. This CDR3 has 16 residues. For the CDR3, the DNA is TGTGCCACCAGTGATTGGGGGAACACAGAACGGGATGGCTACACCTTC. This codes for CATSDWGNTERDGYTF.

The chain carries TRBV28 and TRBJ1-1; the D gene is possibly TRBD1 (5 bases). Germline V gene lookup returns CDR1 MDHEN and CDR2 SYDVKM. This CDR3 spans 12 amino acids. The V gene lost 6 bases and the J gene lost 11 bases, with 16 bases spanning the gap. CDR3 sequence reads: CASSAGTFGAFF. The DNA for the CDR3 is TGTGCCAGCAGCGCCGGGACCTTTGGGGCTTTCTTT. Using reference TRBV28 and TRBJ1-1 for the parts outside the CDR3, the full variable domain is DVKVTQSSRYLVKRTGEKVFLECVQDMDHENMFWYRQDPGLGLRLIYFSYDVKMKEKGDIPEGYSVSREKKERFSLILESASTNQTSMYLCASSAGTFGAFFGQGTRLTVV.

The chain employs TRBV18 and TRBJ1-5; D call uncertain. This CDR3 has 14 residues. In germline, CDR1 is KGHSH, CDR2 LQKENI. The germline V and J ends were trimmed by 3 bases and 1 base, with 7 bases remaining between them. The CDR3 is CASSPGGSNQPQHF. The CDR3 nucleotides read TGTGCCAGCTCACCTGGAGGGAGCAATCAGCCCCAGCATTTT.

The chain has TRBV2 and TRBJ1-5, with 7 bases lining up with TRBD1. Germline lookup yields CDR1 SNHLY and CDR2 FYNNEI. Trimming cost V 0 bases and J 5 bases; bases outside gene matches: 4. This CDR3 comprises 15 residues. CDR3 DNA: TGTGCCAGCAGTGAAGCAACAGGGGATGATCAGCCCCAGCATTTT. Amino acids: CASSEATGDDQPQHF. Variable domain in full (rest from reference TRBV2 and TRBJ1-5): EPEVTQTPSHQVTQMGQEVILRCVPISNHLYFYWYRQILGQKVEFLVSFYNNEISEKSEIFDDQFSVERPDGSNFTLKIRSTKLEDSAMYFCASSEATGDDQPQHFGDGTRLSIL.

This clone was observed once. CDR3 amino acids: CATSDPNTEAFF. DNA of the CDR3: TGTGCCACCAGTGACCCAAACACTGAAGCTTTCTTT. J is TRBJ1-1 and V is TRBV24-1; D unresolved. The V end was cut by 4 bases, the J end by 2 bases, with 4 bases between. This CDR3 region has 12 residues. Germline V gives CDR1 KGHDR, CDR2 SFDVKD.

J is TRBJ1-3 and V is TRBV9; D is undetermined. Trimming took 0 bases from V and 3 from J, leaving 7 bases between them. The CDR3 consists of 14 residues. The germline V gene has CDR1 SGDLS and CDR2 YYNGEE. DNA for the CDR3: TGTGCCAGCAGCGTAGGGAGGGATGGAAACACCATATATTTT. This encodes CASSVGRDGNTIYF.

The chain joins TRBV28 to TRBJ1-5, with D tentatively TRBD1 (6 bases). This CDR3 is built from 15 residues. CDR1 and CDR2 from the germline V gene are MDHEN and SYDVKM. Trimming removed 4 bases at V and 8 bases at J, with 18 bases between. Written as DNA, the CDR3 is TGTGCCAGCAGTTCCCCGGGACGGGGGCTGGAGCCCCAGCATTTT. Its protein is CASSSPGRGLEPQHF.

A single count supports this clone. The chain is built from TRBV27 and TRBJ2-7, with 8 bases matching TRBD1. The CDR3 length is 15 residues. V shed 0 bases and J 0 bases; nucleotides not matched to a gene: 1. Germline V lookup: CDR1 MNHEY, CDR2 SMNVEV (reference sequence). The CDR3 sequence: CASSLSGQVSYEQYF. CDR3 DNA sequence: TGTGCCAGCAGTTTATCGGGACAGGTCTCCTACGAGCAGTACTTC.

This clone was seen once. The chain joins TRBV5-3 to TRBJ2-1; 8 positions agree with TRBD2. TRBV5-3 is identified as an open reading frame with a role that is uncertain. The CDR3 has 15 residues. V dropped 5 bases and J dropped 5; count of bases not matched to a gene: 9. CDR3 bases: TGTGCCAGAAGTTTTGGACTAGCTGTCGACAATGAGCAGTTCTTC. The encoded protein is CARSFGLAVDNEQFF.

The V and J genes are TRBV7-2 and TRBJ2-3; no clear D gene. The CDR3 length is 17 residues. Germline lookup yields CDR1 SGHTA and CDR2 FQGNSA. V was pared by 1 base and J by 1 base, with 15 bases between. The CDR3 sequence: CASSLEASPWGTDTQYF. For the CDR3, the DNA is TGTGCCAGCAGCTTAGAGGCCTCACCCTGGGGCACAGATACGCAGTATTTT.

The chain employs TRBV5-6 and TRBJ1-2; D is perhaps TRBD1 (5 bases). From germline, CDR1 is SGHDT and CDR2 YYEEEE. This CDR3 region has 15 residues. The V end was cut by 1 base, the J end by 8 bases, with 18 bases between. The CDR3, as DNA: TGTGCCAGCAGCTTGTATCCGGGGGTCAAAGGAGGCTACACCTTC. It encodes CASSLYPGVKGGYTF.

V and J are TRBV11-2 and TRBJ2-3; possibly TRBD2 for D (5 bases). Germline V gene sequence: CDR1 SGHAT, CDR2 FQNNGV. This CDR3 is 15 amino acids long. V was cut by 1 base and J by 2 bases, with 10 bases left in between. CDR3 amino acids: CASSLVPSPTDTQYF. CDR3 in DNA: TGTGCCAGCAGCTTAGTTCCTAGCCCCACAGATACGCAGTATTTT. The complete variable domain, with remaining parts taken from reference TRBV11-2 and TRBJ2-3, reads EAGVAQSPRYKIIEKRQSVAFWCNPISGHATLYWYQQILGQGPKLLIQFQNNGVVDDSQLPKDRFSAERLKGVDSTLKIQPAKLEDSAVYLCASSLVPSPTDTQYFGPGTRLTVL.

The genes are TRBV16 and TRBJ2-3; 7 nucleotides align to TRBD2. The CDR3 runs to 16 residues. The trim removed 2 bases at V and 3 bases at J, leaving 8 bases unmatched. Per the germline V gene, CDR1 is KGHSY and CDR2 is FQNENV. The CDR3 nucleotides are TGTGCCAGCAGCCAACCCAGCGGGGAAGGGACAGATACGCAGTATTTT. This sequence encodes CASSQPSGEGTDTQYF.

The V and J genes are TRBV27 and TRBJ2-7, with D unclear. The CDR3 contains 17 residues. Between the trimmed V and J ends, which lost 5 bases and 2 bases, there was a span of 22 bases. Germline V gene data show CDR1 as MNHEY and CDR2 as SMNVEV (reference sequence). The CDR3 loop reads CASSERAATYLTYEQYF. CDR3 in DNA: TGTGCCAGCAGTGAGAGAGCAGCTACTTACCTTACCTACGAGCAGTACTTC.

The chain couples TRBV6-5 to TRBJ1-2; maybe TRBD1 (6 bases). V dropped 2 bases and J dropped 0 bases, with 10 bases sitting between them. The CDR3 is 15 amino acids. The germline gives CDR1 MNHEY, CDR2 SVGAGI. CDR3: CASSYDRGANYGYTF. CDR3 nucleotides: TGTGCCAGCAGTTACGATAGGGGGGCTAACTATGGCTACACCTTC.

This chain connects TRBV11-3 to TRBJ2-1, with 8 bases lining up with TRBD2. V gave up 4 bases and J gave up 0 bases; unmatched junction bases: 5. CDR1 and CDR2 from the germline V gene are SGHNT and YENEEA. This CDR3 is 16 amino acids long. The chain's CDR3 is CASSSGAGVSYNEQFF. The CDR3 DNA reads TGTGCCAGCAGCTCAGGAGCGGGAGTCTCCTACAATGAGCAGTTCTTC.

This chain joins TRBV19 and TRBJ2-1; 12 nucleotides line up with TRBD2. V dropped 5 bases and J dropped 7; count of bases not matched to a gene: 9. This CDR3 comprises 16 residues. Germline loops: CDR1 LNHDA, CDR2 SQIVND (reference sequence). CDR3 DNA: TGTGCCAGTAGTGCCCCTAGCGGGAGGGCCGGGAATGAGCAGTTCTTC. Translated: CASSAPSGRAGNEQFF.

The chain combines TRBV18 with TRBJ1-5; 7 nucleotides line up with TRBD1. This CDR3 is 16 amino acids long. CDR1 and CDR2 from the germline V gene are KGHSH and LQKENI. V gave up 5 bases and J gave up 5 bases; unmatched junction bases: 12. CDR3 amino acids: CASSVTDRVNHQPQHF. CDR3 DNA sequence: TGTGCCAGCTCAGTTACAGACAGGGTGAACCATCAGCCCCAGCATTTT.

The rearrangement uses TRBV27 and TRBJ1-1; no reliable D call. Trimming took 3 bases from V and 2 from J, leaving 7 bases between them. CDR1 is MNHEY and CDR2 is SMNVEV in the germline V gene (reference sequence). The CDR3 spans 13 residues. CDR3 in DNA: TGTGCCAGCAGTTTTCGCAGAAACACTGAAGCTTTCTTT. Its protein product is CASSFRRNTEAFF.